These 17 T cell receptor beta chains were sequenced from one sample in a study of blood T cells in healthy people across ages. The authors ran a second PCR of about 6 to 11 cycles using a sample-barcoded 5' primer and a J-beta primer mix. TCRdb re-called the 5' RACE reads with MiXCR, one entry per CDR3 protein. This table has 1.5 million to 2 million distinct CDR3 sequences, roughly a third appearing once. The sample taken for sequencing was blood. These receptors were obtained from a woman aged 25 to 39 in good health.

The J gene is TRBJ1-2, the V gene TRBV10-3, with TRBD1 as a possible D gene (6 bases). Trimming removed 3 bases at V and 4 bases at J, with 18 bases between. The CDR3 loop spans 16 amino acids. Germline CDR1 is ENHRY and CDR2 is SYGVKD. For the CDR3, the DNA is TGTGCCATCAGTGATCTATTGACCAGGGGCTCCTATGGCTACACCTTC. This encodes CAISDLLTRGSYGYTF.

This clonotype was picked up one time. V gene TRBV6-1 combines with J gene TRBJ1-1, with 7 bases fitting TRBD1. The CDR3 has 15 amino acids. J was trimmed by 4 bases and V by 6 bases; bases with no gene match: 11. Germline V gene lookup returns CDR1 MNHNS and CDR2 SASEGT. In nucleotides, the CDR3 is TGTGCCAGCAGAGACAGACAGGGAAGGTTCACTGAAGCTTTCTTT. Amino acid sequence: CASRDRQGRFTEAFF.

Ten or more counts support this clonotype. J is TRBJ2-7 and V is TRBV29-1, with D possibly TRBD2 on 5 matching bases. Germline lookup yields CDR1 SQVTM and CDR2 ANQGSEA. With 8 bases removed from V and 3 bases from J, the gap between germline ends came to 17 bases. CDR3 length equals 13 residues. CDR3 region: CSPWGPSNYEQYF. Written as DNA, the CDR3 is TGCAGCCCGTGGGGTCCTAGCAACTACGAGCAGTACTTC.

The chain carries TRBV11-2 and TRBJ2-5; D is perhaps TRBD1 (7 bases). Germline CDR1 is SGHAT and CDR2 is FQNNGV. With 5 bases removed from V and 1 base from J, the gap between germline ends came to 17 bases. CDR3 length: 16 residues. This CDR3 reads CASSRGTATPQETQYF. DNA of the CDR3: TGTGCCAGCAGCCGCGGGACAGCAACCCCCCAAGAGACCCAGTACTTC.

This clonotype was observed a few times. The rearrangement uses TRBV5-1 and TRBJ2-1; 10 bases are shared with TRBD1. V trimming: 1 base; J trimming: 10 bases; junction bases outside the gene matches: 11. Germline V gives CDR1 SGHRS, CDR2 YFSETQ. This CDR3 has 16 residues. CDR3 protein: CASSLRGQGFVNEQFF. The CDR3 nucleotides read TGCGCCAGCAGCTTGAGGGGACAGGGGTTTGTGAACGAGCAGTTCTTC.

In this sample, this clonotype turned up a few times. V usage is TRBV13 and J usage is TRBJ1-1; weak D call: TRBD1 (6 bases). The CDR3 length is 15 residues. Germline V CDR1 and CDR2: PRHDT, FYEKMQ (reference sequence). Deletions cut 5 bases from V and 5 bases from J, with 18 bases between. The DNA for the CDR3 is TGTGCCAGCAGCCTAACCACAGGGCGAGGGACTGAAGCTTTCTTT. Translation gives CASSLTTGRGTEAFF.

A remark on this clonotype: This may be a read error: a much more frequent sequence differs by one nucleotide. The V and J genes are TRBV12-3 or TRBV12-4 and TRBJ2-7, with unresolved D. This CDR3 region has 12 residues. CDR3 loop: CPSSLTPPEQYF. CDR3 sequence (DNA): TGTCCCAGCAGTTTAACCCCCCCCGAGCAGTACTTC.

The gene calls are TRBV5-1 and TRBJ2-5; D remains ambiguous. This CDR3 contains 14 residues. The V gene lost 4 bases and the J gene lost 2 bases, with 12 bases spanning the gap. Per the germline V gene, CDR1 is SGHRS and CDR2 is YFSETQ. CDR3 in DNA: TGCGCCAGCAGCCCATTGACGGTACAAGAGACCCAGTACTTC. Amino acid sequence: CASSPLTVQETQYF.

Here the CDR3 reads CASSNRKADTQYF. Here the CDR3 DNA reads TGTGCCAGCAGCAACCGAAAAGCAGATACGCAGTATTTT. The gene calls are TRBV6-5 and TRBJ2-3; D uncertain. V was pared by 6 bases and J by 4 bases, with 11 bases between. Germline V gene lookup returns CDR1 MNHEY and CDR2 SVGAGI. The CDR3 is 13 amino acids.

The J gene is TRBJ2-3, the V gene TRBV11-2; D unclear. Germline assignment: CDR1 SGHAT and CDR2 FQNNGV. This CDR3 comprises 15 residues. V gave up 5 bases and J gave up 3 bases, with 15 bases separating them. CDR3 amino acids: CASSIGAKGTDTQYF. The CDR3 coding sequence is TGTGCCAGCAGCATTGGCGCAAAAGGAACAGATACGCAGTATTTT.

This chain joins TRBV13 and TRBJ1-1; D gene unclear. Germline lookup yields CDR1 PRHDT and CDR2 FYEKMQ (reference sequence). Trimming took off 5 bases at V and 1 base at J, with 14 bases between the two ends. The CDR3 covers 15 residues. The DNA for the CDR3 is TGTGCCAGCAGCGGCCCCGAGGACGGGAACACTGAAGCTTTCTTT. Its protein product is CASSGPEDGNTEAFF. The full variable domain, completed using reference TRBV13 and TRBJ1-1, is AAGVIQSPRHLIKEKRETATLKCYPIPRHDTVYWYQQGPGQDPQFLISFYEKMQSDKGSIPDRFSAQQFSDYHSELNMSSLELGDSALYFCASSGPEDGNTEAFFGQGTRLTVV.

The chain uses TRBV5-1 and TRBJ2-7; D is possibly TRBD1 or TRBD2 (5 bases each). The CDR3 covers 15 residues. V was clipped by 1 base and J by 6 bases, with 17 bases between them. Per the germline V gene, CDR1 is SGHRS and CDR2 is YFSETQ. CDR3 DNA sequence: TGCGCCAGCAGCTTGTCGACAGACCGCCGGGGCGAGCAGTACTTC. This encodes CASSLSTDRRGEQYF.

The sample holds a few counts of this clonotype. The CDR3 loop reads CASSQGGTGGPDTQYF. CDR3 DNA sequence: TGCGCCAGCAGCCAGGGCGGGACAGGGGGCCCAGATACGCAGTATTTT. The V call is TRBV4-1, the J call TRBJ2-3; 12 bases line up with TRBD1. J gave up 4 bases and V 3 bases, and 5 bases lay outside the gene matches. Germline V gene lookup returns CDR1 MGHRA and CDR2 YSYEKL. The CDR3 totals 16 residues.

The chain has TRBV7-7 and TRBJ2-7; 7 nucleotides line up with TRBD1. The CDR3 contains 13 residues. Germline V lookup: CDR1 SSHAT, CDR2 FNYEAQ (reference sequence). V gave up 5 bases and J gave up 6 bases; unmatched junction bases: 7. This chain's CDR3 is CASSAGTVGEQYF. The CDR3 coding sequence is TGTGCCAGCAGCGCCGGGACAGTCGGCGAGCAGTACTTC.

For this clonotype: Mismatch with germline at one junction end may stem from a read error. This rearrangement joins TRBV27 to TRBJ2-1, with TRBD1 matching over 8 bases. The CDR3 contains 13 residues. Germline CDR1 MNHEY, CDR2 SMNVEV (reference sequence). This CDR3 is CTSSFRTGTEQFF. The CDR3 region has the DNA TGTACCAGCAGTTTTCGGACAGGGACCGAGCAGTTCTTC.

This clonotype was seen many times. This chain joins TRBV7-9 and TRBJ2-7, with D perhaps matching TRBD1 or TRBD2 (5 bases each). The ends were cut back, 4 bases at V and 6 bases at J, with 19 bases in the middle. Looked up from germline, CDR1 is SEHNR and CDR2 is FQNEAQ (reference sequence). This CDR3 comprises 15 residues. CDR3: CASSWGSTLTSEQYF. CDR3 coding DNA: TGTGCCAGCAGCTGGGGGTCCACCCTTACTAGCGAGCAGTACTTC.

The rearrangement uses TRBV29-1 and TRBJ2-3; D call uncertain. The germline V gene has CDR1 SQVTM and CDR2 ANQGSEA. The CDR3 sequence is 15 residues long. V lost 0 bases and J 1 base, leaving 11 bases between the germline ends. CDR3 coding DNA: TGCAGCGTTGAAGAATGGAGTCGAGGCACAGATACGCAGTATTTT. Its protein product is CSVEEWSRGTDTQYF.